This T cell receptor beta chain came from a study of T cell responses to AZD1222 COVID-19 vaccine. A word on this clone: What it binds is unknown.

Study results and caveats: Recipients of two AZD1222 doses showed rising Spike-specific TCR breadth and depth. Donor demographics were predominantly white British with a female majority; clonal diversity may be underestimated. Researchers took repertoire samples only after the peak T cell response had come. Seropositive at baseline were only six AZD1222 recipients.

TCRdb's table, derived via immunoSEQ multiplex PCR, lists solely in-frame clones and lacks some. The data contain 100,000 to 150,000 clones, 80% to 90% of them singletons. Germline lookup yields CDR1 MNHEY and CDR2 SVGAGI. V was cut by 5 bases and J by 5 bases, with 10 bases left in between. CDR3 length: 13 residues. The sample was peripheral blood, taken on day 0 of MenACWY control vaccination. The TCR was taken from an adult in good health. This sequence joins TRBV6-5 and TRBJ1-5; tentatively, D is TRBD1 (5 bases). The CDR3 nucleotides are TGTGCCAGCAGTAGGGGAACCCATCAGCCCCAGCATTTT. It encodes CASSRGTHQPQHF.